These 18 T cell receptor beta chains originate from one sample sequenced in a study of T cell repertoires in cytomegalovirus infection. TCRdb reprocessed the reads via MiXCR and lists one record per CDR3 protein. This sample has approximately 310,000 distinct CDR3 sequences, with around 25% found just once. These receptors have no known antigen. This sample comprised cultured PBMCs, obtained from culture after CMV antigen stimulation. The origin of the receptors is a human donor in good health (CMV status not recorded). Some clones in this sample may be carry-over from other donors' samples.

This clonotype was observed a few times. The chain recombines TRBV12-3 or TRBV12-4 with TRBJ1-1; tentatively, D is TRBD1 (5 bases). This CDR3 has 13 amino acids. Trimming removed 6 bases at V and 1 base at J, with 9 bases between. CDR3 region: CASRPQENTEAFF. The CDR3 DNA reads TGTGCCAGCAGACCACAGGAGAACACTGAAGCTTTCTTT.

CDR3 sequence: CASSIQGGSYEQYF. The DNA for the CDR3 is TGTGCCAGCAGTATACAGGGGGGCTCCTACGAGCAGTACTTC. V usage is TRBV27 and J usage is TRBJ2-7, with 8 positions matching TRBD1. CDR3 length: 14 amino acids. CDR1 is MNHEY and CDR2 is SMNVEV in the germline V gene (reference sequence). The trim removed 5 bases at V and 0 bases at J, leaving 3 bases unmatched.

This clonotype came up many times. The V gene is TRBV7-3, the J gene TRBJ1-2; no reliable D call. V dropped 0 bases and J dropped 3 bases, with 8 bases sitting between them. Germline V lookup: CDR1 SGHTA, CDR2 FQGTGA. The CDR3 totals 14 residues. CDR3 residues: CASSLTGGDYGYTF. In nucleotides, the CDR3 is TGTGCCAGCAGCTTAACGGGTGGCGACTATGGCTACACCTTC.

This clonotype was observed many times. The CDR3 coding sequence is TGCGCCAGCAGCCGCCGCGGGGAGGGTGGAGATGGCTACACCTTC. It yields the protein CASSRRGEGGDGYTF. The chain joins TRBV4-1 to TRBJ1-2; D not resolved. Trimming stripped 4 bases from V and 6 bases from J, with 18 bases between. This CDR3 contains 15 residues. Germline lookup yields CDR1 MGHRA and CDR2 YSYEKL.

The chain joins TRBV2 to TRBJ2-7; TRBD2 agrees at 10 bases. Trimming cost V 5 bases and J 7 bases; bases outside gene matches: 5. Germline CDR1 SNHLY, CDR2 FYNNEI. The CDR3 runs to 13 residues. CDR3 DNA: TGTGCCAGCAGTCCTAGCGGGAGTAGAGAGCAGTACGTC. Translating it yields CASSPSGSREQYV.

This clonotype was counted a few times. The chain links TRBV12-3 or TRBV12-4 to TRBJ1-5; no definite D call. The CDR3 extends over 15 amino acids. The V and J ends lost 6 bases and 5 bases respectively, with 17 bases between them. The CDR3 region is CASSHFTEIDQPQHF. For the CDR3, the DNA is TGTGCCAGCAGCCATTTTACGGAAATCGATCAGCCCCAGCATTTT.

The rearrangement links TRBV6-5 to TRBJ2-1; 9 bases map to TRBD2. The CDR3 consists of 15 residues. Germline V CDR1 and CDR2: MNHEY, SVGAGI. The junction had 12 bases not matched to a gene; V was cut back by 5 bases and J by 10 bases. The CDR3 sequence is CASSPSGRSGREQFF. The CDR3 DNA is TGTGCCAGCAGTCCAAGCGGGAGGTCCGGAAGAGAGCAGTTCTTC.

This clonotype was found many times. The J gene is TRBJ2-5, the V gene TRBV7-2; D is undetermined. Germline V gives CDR1 SGHTA, CDR2 FQGNSA. The CDR3 is made up of 13 amino acids. Trimming took off 2 bases at V and 5 bases at J, with 9 bases between the two ends. CDR3 DNA: TGTGCCAGCAGCTTATCAGCGACGGAGACCCAGTACTTC. It yields the protein CASSLSATETQYF.

The sample holds a few counts of this clonotype. This chain connects TRBV7-9 to TRBJ2-6; D gene unclear. The CDR3 sequence is 17 residues long. CDR1 and CDR2 from the germline V gene are SEHNR and FQNEAQ (reference sequence). V gave up 7 bases and J gave up 0 bases, with 16 bases separating them. The DNA of the CDR3 is TGTGCCAGCATGCCTCCGGATAAATACTCTGGGGCCAACGTCCTGACTTTC. Amino acid sequence: CASMPPDKYSGANVLTF.

This clonotype turned up a few times. The V call is TRBV25-1, the J call TRBJ2-7; D not certain. V was trimmed by 4 bases and J by 4 bases, leaving 14 bases between them. CDR3 length: 14 residues. Per germline, CDR1 MGHDK and CDR2 SYGVNS. CDR3 in DNA: TGTGCCAGCAGTGTGGACGGATGGCGATACGAGCAGTACTTC. This sequence encodes CASSVDGWRYEQYF.

This chain's CDR3 is CASSYSTGRNWDQPQHF. CDR3 DNA sequence: TGTGCCAGCAGTTACTCGACAGGCAGAAACTGGGATCAGCCCCAGCATTTT. The genes are TRBV6-2 or TRBV6-3 and TRBJ1-5; a weak D match, TRBD1 (6 bases). Trimming removed 0 bases at V and 5 bases at J, with 17 bases between. There are 17 residues in the CDR3. Germline CDR1 reads MNHEY; CDR2 reads SVGEGT.

The chain couples TRBV19 to TRBJ2-1; 10 bases agree with TRBD2. Germline assignment: CDR1 LNHDA and CDR2 SQIVND (reference sequence). With 5 bases clipped from V and 4 bases from J, the junction kept 8 bases outside the gene matches. The CDR3 has 16 residues. The CDR3 here is CASSSGTSAVYNEQFF. Written as DNA, the CDR3 is TGTGCCAGTAGTTCGGGGACTAGCGCGGTATACAATGAGCAGTTCTTC.

This clonotype is labeled medium-sized. This chain uses TRBV7-2 with TRBJ1-3; no clear D. V was pared by 1 base and J by 11 bases, with 12 bases between. Per the germline V gene, CDR1 is SGHTA and CDR2 is FQGNSA. The CDR3 runs 13 residues. The CDR3 DNA follows: TGTGCCAGCAGCTTAGTGTCGTCGGTTCCCATATATTTT. Its protein product is CASSLVSSVPIYF. The variable domain in full, completed from reference TRBV7-2 and TRBJ1-3, reads GAGVSQSPSNKVTEKGKDVELRCDPISGHTALYWYRQSLGQGLEFLIYFQGNSAPDKSGLPSDRFSAERTGGSVSTLTIQRTQQEDSAVYLCASSLVSSVPIYFGEGSWLTVV.

This clonotype has a count of ten or more. The genes are TRBV12-3 or TRBV12-4 and TRBJ2-4, with D unclear. With 3 bases removed from V and 1 base from J, the gap between germline ends came to 4 bases. CDR3 length: 13 residues. Here the CDR3 DNA reads TGTGCCAGCAGTTTCAGGGCCAAAAACATTCAGTACTTC. As protein: CASSFRAKNIQYF.

The chain recombines TRBV10-3 with TRBJ2-3, with D perhaps assigned TRBD1 or TRBD2 (6 bases each). There are 16 residues in the CDR3. V was shortened by 2 bases and J by 0 bases, with 12 bases between the two germline ends. Germline CDR1 reads ENHRY; CDR2 reads SYGVKD. CDR3 region: CAISEKGGPSTDTQYF. In DNA form, the CDR3 reads TGTGCCATCAGTGAGAAGGGGGGACCGAGCACAGATACGCAGTATTTT.

The chain couples TRBV19 to TRBJ1-5; tentatively, D is TRBD1 (5 bases). Germline V gene lookup returns CDR1 LNHDA and CDR2 SQIVND (reference sequence). This CDR3 has 14 amino acids. The V gene lost 7 bases and the J gene lost 2 bases, with 12 bases spanning the gap. This CDR3 is CASTGLGGNQPQHF. As DNA, the CDR3 is TGTGCCAGTACGGGGTTGGGGGGCAATCAGCCCCAGCATTTT.

The chain employs TRBV7-9 and TRBJ1-2; unclear D gene. CDR3 length: 12 residues. Germline V gene sequence: CDR1 SEHNR, CDR2 FQNEAQ (reference sequence). Deletions cut 3 bases from V and 8 bases from J, with 10 bases between. The chain's CDR3 is CASSLRTFGYTF. The CDR3 DNA follows: TGTGCCAGCAGCTTGCGAACCTTCGGCTACACCTTC. The variable domain in full, completed from reference TRBV7-9 and TRBJ1-2, reads DTGVSQNPRHKITKRGQNVTFRCDPISEHNRLYWYRQTLGQGPEFLTYFQNEAQLEKSRLLSDRFSAERPKGSFSTLEIQRTEQGDSAMYLCASSLRTFGYTFGSGTRLTVV.

The sample holds many counts of this clonotype. This chain joins TRBV7-2 and TRBJ2-1; 16 bases line up with TRBD2. CDR3 length: 19 residues. From germline, CDR1 is SGHTA and CDR2 FQGNSA. The trim removed 2 bases at V and 9 bases at J, leaving 13 bases unmatched. CDR3 coding DNA: TGTGCCAGCAGCTTAACCCCTCCCGGGACTAGCGGGAGGGCCGGTGAGCAGTTCTTC. This codes for CASSLTPPGTSGRAGEQFF. The entire variable domain, with the rest obtained from reference TRBV7-2 and TRBJ2-1, is as follows: GAGVSQSPSNKVTEKGKDVELRCDPISGHTALYWYRQSLGQGLEFLIYFQGNSAPDKSGLPSDRFSAERTGGSVSTLTIQRTQQEDSAVYLCASSLTPPGTSGRAGEQFFGPGTRLTVL.